These 8 T cell receptor beta chains were sequenced from one sample in a study of control samples from healthy donors and cancer patients. The method was immunoSEQ multiplex PCR; TCRdb's version includes in-frame clones alone and lacks a portion of them. This sample yields roughly 80,000 clones, of which nearly 90% are seen a single time; 5.5% to 7% belongs to the top ten. Sample: blood. Source of these receptors: a man aged 50-60 years in good health.

This chain links TRBV6-1 with TRBJ2-5, with 9 bases fitting TRBD1. Germline trimming cut 3 bases from V and 3 bases from J; bases unmatched to any gene: 5. The CDR3 loop spans 15 amino acids. From germline, CDR1 is MNHNS and CDR2 SASEGT. Here the CDR3 DNA reads TGTGCCAGCAGTGAGACCGGGACAGGGAAAGAGACCCAGTACTTC. Protein sequence: CASSETGTGKETQYF.

This clone has just one count. V usage is TRBV29-1 and J usage is TRBJ2-3; D is unclear. Germline V gene data show CDR1 as SQVTM and CDR2 as ANQGSEA. The CDR3 has 12 amino acids. V was pared by 5 bases and J by 2 bases, with 8 bases between. The CDR3 DNA reads TGCAGCGTTAGCGTTTTCACAGATACGCAGTATTTT. The encoded protein is CSVSVFTDTQYF.

The V and J genes are TRBV2 and TRBJ1-5; maybe TRBD1 (5 bases). Deletions cut 1 base from V and 7 bases from J, with 8 bases between. This CDR3 has 13 residues. Germline lookup yields CDR1 SNHLY and CDR2 FYNNEI. In DNA form, the CDR3 reads TGTGCCAGCAGTGAAGGGGGCCAACAGCCCCAGCATTTT. This translates into CASSEGGQQPQHF.

V usage is TRBV10-3 and J usage is TRBJ1-2; D remains ambiguous. Germline CDR1 ENHRY, CDR2 SYGVKD. V was trimmed by 2 bases and J by 6 bases, leaving 7 bases between them. The length of the CDR3 is 12 residues. For the CDR3, the DNA is TGTGCCATCAGTGAGACCCACCATGGCTACACCTTC. Protein product: CAISETHHGYTF.

This chain joins TRBV5-4 and TRBJ2-2; a weak D match, TRBD2 (5 bases). Trimming removed 6 bases at V and 7 bases at J, with 13 bases between. Per the germline V gene, CDR1 is SGHNT and CDR2 is YYREEE (reference sequence). CDR3 length equals 13 residues. CDR3 bases: TGTGCCAGCACCTCCGGGGTCGACGGGGAGCTGTTTTTT. Translation gives CASTSGVDGELFF.

The rearrangement links TRBV25-1 to TRBJ2-3, with D perhaps TRBD2 (6 bases). V lost 3 bases and J lost 4, with 17 bases in between. CDR1 is MGHDK and CDR2 is SYGVNS in the germline V gene. The CDR3 has 16 amino acids. Written as DNA, the CDR3 is TGTGCCAGCAGTGATCGGCAGGGAGGAGTAGCAGATACGCAGTATTTT. Amino acid sequence: CASSDRQGGVADTQYF.

This sequence joins TRBV2 and TRBJ2-3; TRBD2 matches 7 bases. This CDR3 contains 16 residues. The V gene end was trimmed by 6 bases and the J gene end by 2 bases; junction bases not matched to a gene: 11. CDR1 and CDR2 from the germline V gene are SNHLY and FYNNEI. The CDR3 bases are TGTGCCAGCAGCCCCGGGACTAATAAATACACAGATACGCAGTATTTT. This translates into CASSPGTNKYTDTQYF.

The chain carries TRBV5-1 and TRBJ2-5, with TRBD2 identical over 9 bases. Germline V gene data show CDR1 as SGHRS and CDR2 as YFSETQ. Losses at the gene ends were 3 bases for V and 4 bases for J; bases not matched to a gene: 13. CDR3 length: 17 amino acids. In nucleotides, the CDR3 is TGCGCCAGCAGCTCCGGCGGGGGGGCCTGGTTGATAGAGACCCAGTACTTC. Its translation: CASSSGGGAWLIETQYF. Full variable domain (remainder filled in from reference TRBV5-1 and TRBJ2-5): KAGVTQTPRYLIKTRGQQVTLSCSPISGHRSVSWYQQTPGQGLQFLFEYFSETQRNKGNFPGRFSGRQFSNSRSEMNVSTLELGDSALYLCASSSGGGAWLIETQYFGPGTRLLVL.